This is a list of T cell receptor beta chains from one sample in a study of cytomegalovirus exposure and HLA in healthy donors. TCRdb keeps only in-frame clones here, not all; method: immunoSEQ multiplex PCR. Here the sample spans hundreds of thousands of clones, over 60% being singletons. Sequenced sample: PBMCs. The receptors come from a man aged 35 to 55 in good health and CMV-seronegative. Each CDR3 is given with its conserved first and last residue. Each record gives: J gene, clone size, D gene, V gene, CDR3 DNA, CDR3 protein. A D gene is named only where the DNA matches it firmly. Size values are once, few and many counts, or a class for expanded clones, and some rows have none.

j_gene: TRBJ2-5; abundance: NA; d_gene: TRBD1; v_gene: TRBV7-2; CDR3nt: TGTGCCAGCAGCTTAGCGGGACAGATCCAAGAGACCCAGTACTTC; CDR3aa: CASSLAGQIQETQYF
j_gene: TRBJ2-7; abundance: NA; d_gene: TRBD1; v_gene: TRBV5-1; CDR3nt: TGCGCCAGCAGCTTGGACAGACAGGGTGGCGAGCAGTACTTC; CDR3aa: CASSLDRQGGEQYF
j_gene: TRBJ2-6; abundance: few; d_gene: NA; v_gene: TRBV6-6; CDR3nt: TGTGCCAGCAGCGGAGGAACATCCGGGGCCAACGTCCTGACTTTC; CDR3aa: CASSGGTSGANVLTF
j_gene: TRBJ1-1; abundance: NA; d_gene: NA; v_gene: TRBV19; CDR3nt: TGTGCCAGTAGGACTCCGAGTCGGGGGGCCGACACTGAAGCTTTCTTT; CDR3aa: CASRTPSRGADTEAFF
j_gene: TRBJ2-7; abundance: NA; d_gene: TRBD1; v_gene: TRBV13; CDR3nt: TGTGCCAGCAGTTTTGGGATGACAGGGCAGGAAGAGCAGTACTTC; CDR3aa: CASSFGMTGQEEQYF
j_gene: TRBJ2-7; abundance: NA; d_gene: TRBD1; v_gene: TRBV7-2; CDR3nt: TGTGCCAGCAGCTCCAGGACAGGGGCCTACGAGCAGTACTTC; CDR3aa: CASSSRTGAYEQYF
j_gene: TRBJ2-3; abundance: once; d_gene: TRBD1; v_gene: TRBV11-2; CDR3nt: TGTGCCAGCAGCTTAGGACAGGGTGATACGCAGTATTTT; CDR3aa: CASSLGQGDTQYF
j_gene: TRBJ2-2; abundance: NA; d_gene: NA; v_gene: TRBV5-1; CDR3nt: TGCGCCAGCAAGGAGCTAGGAGAGGAGCTGTTTTTT; CDR3aa: CASKELGEELFF
j_gene: TRBJ2-2; abundance: NA; d_gene: TRBD1; v_gene: TRBV19; CDR3nt: TGTGCCAGTAGAATTCTTTGGACAGGGGGGACCGGGGAGCTGTTTTTT; CDR3aa: CASRILWTGGTGELFF
j_gene: TRBJ2-7; abundance: NA; d_gene: TRBD1; v_gene: TRBV7-9; CDR3nt: TGTGCCAGCAGCTTAGATGGGACAGGGGTTAGCGAGCAGTACTTC; CDR3aa: CASSLDGTGVSEQYF
j_gene: TRBJ2-7; abundance: NA; d_gene: TRBD1; v_gene: TRBV18; CDR3nt: TGTGCCAGCTCACCCGCCGGACAGGGAGCTTACGAGCAGTACTTC; CDR3aa: CASSPAGQGAYEQYF
j_gene: TRBJ1-1; abundance: NA; d_gene: TRBD1; v_gene: TRBV7-3; CDR3nt: TGTGCCACCACCAGGGGGAAGAACACTGAAGCTTTCTTT; CDR3aa: CATTRGKNTEAFF
j_gene: TRBJ2-6; abundance: NA; d_gene: NA; v_gene: TRBV16; CDR3nt: TGTGCCAGCAGCCAATCGGACACCCTTGTCAGGTCCTCATCTGGGGCCAACGTCCTGACTTTC; CDR3aa: CASSQSDTLVRSSSGANVLTF
j_gene: TRBJ2-5; abundance: NA; d_gene: NA; v_gene: TRBV28; CDR3nt: TGTGCCAGCAGTTTTGCAGTGATGGAGACCCAGTACTTC; CDR3aa: CASSFAVMETQYF
j_gene: TRBJ1-2; abundance: NA; d_gene: NA; v_gene: TRBV7-2; CDR3nt: TGTGCCAGCACCAAATCCGTGTATTCGGATGGCTACACCTTC; CDR3aa: CASTKSVYSDGYTF
j_gene: TRBJ2-7; abundance: NA; d_gene: TRBD1; v_gene: TRBV27; CDR3nt: TGTGCCAGCAGTCGGGCTGGGACAGGGGCCGAGCAGTACTTC; CDR3aa: CASSRAGTGAEQYF
j_gene: TRBJ2-5; abundance: NA; d_gene: TRBD2; v_gene: TRBV6-5; CDR3nt: TGTGCCAGCAGTACCCTCGGACTAGCGGAGACCCAGTACTTC; CDR3aa: CASSTLGLAETQYF
j_gene: TRBJ2-3; abundance: once; d_gene: NA; v_gene: TRBV7-6; CDR3nt: TGTGCCAGCAGCTTCTCCTCGACTGCTGCAGATACGCAGTATTTT; CDR3aa: CASSFSSTAADTQYF
j_gene: TRBJ1-2; abundance: NA; d_gene: NA; v_gene: TRBV18; CDR3nt: TGTGCCAGCTCACCGGACAGTAACTATGGCTACACCTTC; CDR3aa: CASSPDSNYGYTF
j_gene: TRBJ2-5; abundance: NA; d_gene: TRBD1; v_gene: TRBV9; CDR3nt: TGTGCCAGCAGCGTAGGGCAGGGGGCGGCCCAGTACTTC; CDR3aa: CASSVGQGAAQYF
j_gene: TRBJ2-2; abundance: once; d_gene: NA; v_gene: TRBV30; CDR3nt: TGTGCCTGGAGTCCATCCACCGGGGAGCTGTTTTTT; CDR3aa: CAWSPSTGELFF
j_gene: TRBJ2-3; abundance: NA; d_gene: TRBD2; v_gene: TRBV5-1; CDR3nt: TGCGCCAGCAGCCTGTGGACTAGCGGAGGTGATACGCAGTATTTT; CDR3aa: CASSLWTSGGDTQYF